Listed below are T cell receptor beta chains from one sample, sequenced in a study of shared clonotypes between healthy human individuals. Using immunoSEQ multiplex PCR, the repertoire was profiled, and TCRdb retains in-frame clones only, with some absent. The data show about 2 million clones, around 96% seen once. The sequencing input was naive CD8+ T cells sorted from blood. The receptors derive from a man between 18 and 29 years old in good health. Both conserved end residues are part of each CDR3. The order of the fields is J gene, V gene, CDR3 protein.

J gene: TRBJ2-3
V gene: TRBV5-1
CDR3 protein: CASSEFLGGGPTDTQYF

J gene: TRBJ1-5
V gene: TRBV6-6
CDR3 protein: CASTGRSGTVNQPQHF

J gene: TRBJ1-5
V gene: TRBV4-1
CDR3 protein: CASSQVLGEDQPQHF

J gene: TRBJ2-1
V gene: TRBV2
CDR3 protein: CASSPLLAGGREQFF

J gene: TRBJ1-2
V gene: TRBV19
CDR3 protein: CASRSDRELNYGYTF

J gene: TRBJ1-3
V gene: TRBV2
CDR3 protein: CASSDFYRVSGNTIYF

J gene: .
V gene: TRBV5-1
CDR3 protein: CASSLGGQYYEQYF

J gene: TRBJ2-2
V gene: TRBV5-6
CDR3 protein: CASSSGNTGELFF

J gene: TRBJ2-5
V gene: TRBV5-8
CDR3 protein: CASSDVTESGETQYF

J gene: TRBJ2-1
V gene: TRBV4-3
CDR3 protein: CASSQVLAGDEQFF

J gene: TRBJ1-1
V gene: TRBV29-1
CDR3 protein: CSVEGNRVLEAFF

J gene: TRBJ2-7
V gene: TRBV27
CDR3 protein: CASSLSGRAPTYEQYF

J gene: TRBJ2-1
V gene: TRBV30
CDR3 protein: CAWKRSGNEQFF

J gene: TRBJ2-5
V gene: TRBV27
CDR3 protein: CASSPGPGTSGPRETQYF

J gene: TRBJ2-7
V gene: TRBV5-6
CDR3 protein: CASSLEGQGITYEQYF

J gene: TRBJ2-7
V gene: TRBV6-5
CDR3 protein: CASSLGQGATYEQYF

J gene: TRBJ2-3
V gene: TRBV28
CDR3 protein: CASRLTGGTDTQYF

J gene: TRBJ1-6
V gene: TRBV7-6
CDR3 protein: CASSLGTGISYNSPLHF